This T cell receptor beta chain was identified during a study of OX40 agonist ivuxolimab in advanced cancers. V lost 5 bases to trimming and J lost 1 base; unmatched junction nucleotides: 7. The CDR3 has 15 residues. Germline lookup yields CDR1 SGHTA and CDR2 FQGNSA. Libraries were prepared by immunoSEQ multiplex PCR; TCRdb keeps only in-frame clonotypes and omits some of them. The sample has 16,000 or so clones, approximately 80% seen once; the top ten hold approximately 13%. The receptor was derived from an adult with an advanced solid tumor such as melanoma, head and neck, liver or kidney cancer. The V and J genes are TRBV7-2 and TRBJ2-7; the match to TRBD1 covers 8 bases. This specimen was CD4+ or CD8+ T cells sorted from blood, taken in a trial of the OX40 agonist ivuxolimab. CDR3 residues: CASSPTGALSYEQYF. In DNA, the CDR3 is TGTGCCAGCAGCCCGACAGGGGCCCTTTCCTACGAGCAGTACTTC. Combining the CDR3 with reference TRBV7-2 and TRBJ2-7 gives the whole variable domain GAGVSQSPSNKVTEKGKDVELRCDPISGHTALYWYRQSLGQGLEFLIYFQGNSAPDKSGLPSDRFSAERTGGSVSTLTIQRTQQEDSAVYLCASSPTGALSYEQYFGPGTRLTVT.